This T cell receptor beta chain was retrieved from a study of tumor and adjacent non-tumor tissue in lung cancer. Three rounds of nested PCR, following a modified ARM-PCR protocol, produced the TCRbeta library. TCRdb reanalysed the multiplex PCR reads using MiXCR and keeps one entry per CDR3 protein. The sample lists approximately 120,000 distinct CDR3 sequences, around three fifths occurring once. Study outcomes and limitations: Patients with more diverse tumor TCRs had worse survival. TCR diversity was significantly greater in tumor than normal lung tissue.

The CDR3 extends over 18 amino acids. V lost 0 bases and J 6 bases, leaving 21 bases between the germline ends. CDR1 and CDR2 from the germline V gene are LGHNA and YNFKEQ. Turning to this clonotype: Its antigen is not known. A single base separates this from a much larger clone, so it may be a read error.

The template was RNA from unsorted bulk tissue. Newly diagnosed lung cancer patients had thoracic surgery in China, August–late 2014, without prior chemotherapy. The gene calls are TRBV4-2 and TRBJ2-1; D ambiguous. This sequence was found in a man younger than 45 with non-small cell lung cancer. Specimen: lung tumor tissue. The CDR3 DNA reads TGTGCCAGCAGCCAAGATTTCGTTCGGCTAGTCGTCGTCAATGAGCAGTTCTTC. This translates into CASSQDFVRLVVVNEQFF.